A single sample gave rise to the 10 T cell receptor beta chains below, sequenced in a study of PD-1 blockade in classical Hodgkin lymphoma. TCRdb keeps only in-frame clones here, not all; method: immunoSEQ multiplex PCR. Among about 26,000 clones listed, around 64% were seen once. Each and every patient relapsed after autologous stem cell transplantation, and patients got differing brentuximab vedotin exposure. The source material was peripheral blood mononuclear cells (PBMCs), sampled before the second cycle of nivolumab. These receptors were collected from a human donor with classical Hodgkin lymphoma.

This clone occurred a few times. The CDR3 here is CASSLTRGDTGELFF. The DNA of the CDR3 is TGTGCCAGCAGTTTGACGAGGGGGGACACCGGGGAGCTGTTTTTT. The chain uses TRBV6-6 and TRBJ2-2, with D perhaps given as TRBD1 or TRBD2 (6 bases each). The CDR3 extends over 15 amino acids. Germline values: CDR1 MNHNY, CDR2 SVGAGI (reference sequence). V lost 4 bases and J lost 3, with 12 bases in between.

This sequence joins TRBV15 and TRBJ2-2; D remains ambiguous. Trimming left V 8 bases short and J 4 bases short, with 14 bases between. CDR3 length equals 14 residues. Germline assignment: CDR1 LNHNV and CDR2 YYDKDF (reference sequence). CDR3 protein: CATPGRLSTGELFF. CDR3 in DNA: TGTGCCACCCCGGGCAGACTCAGCACCGGGGAGCTGTTTTTT.

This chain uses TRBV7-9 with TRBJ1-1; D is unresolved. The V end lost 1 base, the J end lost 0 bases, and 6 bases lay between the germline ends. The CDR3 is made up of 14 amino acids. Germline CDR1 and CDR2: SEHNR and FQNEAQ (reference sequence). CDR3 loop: CASSLEVLNTEAFF. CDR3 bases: TGTGCCAGCAGCTTAGAGGTGCTGAACACTGAAGCTTTCTTT.

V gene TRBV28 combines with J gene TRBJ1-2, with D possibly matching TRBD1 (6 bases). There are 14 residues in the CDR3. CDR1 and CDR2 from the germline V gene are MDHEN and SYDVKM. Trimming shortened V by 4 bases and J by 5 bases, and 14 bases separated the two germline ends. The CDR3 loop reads CASSSPGGQYGYTF. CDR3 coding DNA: TGTGCCAGCAGTTCCCCCGGGGGGCAGTATGGCTACACCTTC.

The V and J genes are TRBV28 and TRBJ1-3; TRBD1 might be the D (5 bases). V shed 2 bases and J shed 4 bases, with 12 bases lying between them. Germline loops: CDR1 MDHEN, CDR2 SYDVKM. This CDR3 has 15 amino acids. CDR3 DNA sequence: TGTGCCAGCAGTTTACGGGCAGGGCAAGGAAACACCATATATTTT. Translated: CASSLRAGQGNTIYF.

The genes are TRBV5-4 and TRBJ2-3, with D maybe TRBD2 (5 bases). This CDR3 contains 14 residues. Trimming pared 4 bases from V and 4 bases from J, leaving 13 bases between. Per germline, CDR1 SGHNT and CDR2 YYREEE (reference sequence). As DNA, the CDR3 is TGTGCCAGCAGCCCCGGAATGGGAGCAGATACGCAGTATTTT. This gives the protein CASSPGMGADTQYF.

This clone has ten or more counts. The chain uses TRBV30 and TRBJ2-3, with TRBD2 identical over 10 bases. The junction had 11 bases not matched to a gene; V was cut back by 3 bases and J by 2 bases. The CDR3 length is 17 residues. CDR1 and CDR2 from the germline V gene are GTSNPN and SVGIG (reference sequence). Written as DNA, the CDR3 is TGTGCCTGGAGCCAGGGGGCTAGCGGGGGCCCCACAGATACGCAGTATTTT. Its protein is CAWSQGASGGPTDTQYF.

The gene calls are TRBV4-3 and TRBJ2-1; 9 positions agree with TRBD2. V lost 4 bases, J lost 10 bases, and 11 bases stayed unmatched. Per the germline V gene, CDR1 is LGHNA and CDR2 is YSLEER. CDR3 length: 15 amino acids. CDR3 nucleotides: TGCGCCAGCAGCCCCCAGGGACTAGCTGGGGGGGAGCAGTTCTTC. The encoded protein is CASSPQGLAGGEQFF.

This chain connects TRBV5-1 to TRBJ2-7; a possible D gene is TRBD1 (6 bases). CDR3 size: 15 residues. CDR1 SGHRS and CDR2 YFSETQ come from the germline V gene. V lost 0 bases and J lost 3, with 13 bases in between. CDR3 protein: CASSLEGVWVYEQYF. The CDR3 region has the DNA TGCGCCAGCAGCTTGGAGGGGGTTTGGGTCTACGAGCAGTACTTC.

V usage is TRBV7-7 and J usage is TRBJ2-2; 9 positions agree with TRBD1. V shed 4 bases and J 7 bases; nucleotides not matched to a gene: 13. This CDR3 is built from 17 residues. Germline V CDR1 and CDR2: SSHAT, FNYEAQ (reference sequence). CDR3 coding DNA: TGTGCCAGCAGCTACCGGATCCTGGACAGGGGAAACGGGGAGCTGTTTTTT. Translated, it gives CASSYRILDRGNGELFF. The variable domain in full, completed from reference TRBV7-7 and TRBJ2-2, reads GAGVSQSPRYKVTKRGQDVTLRCDPISSHATLYWYQQALGQGPEFLTYFNYEAQPDKSGLPSDRFSAERPEGSISTLTIQRTEQRDSAMYRCASSYRILDRGNGELFFGEGSRLTVL.